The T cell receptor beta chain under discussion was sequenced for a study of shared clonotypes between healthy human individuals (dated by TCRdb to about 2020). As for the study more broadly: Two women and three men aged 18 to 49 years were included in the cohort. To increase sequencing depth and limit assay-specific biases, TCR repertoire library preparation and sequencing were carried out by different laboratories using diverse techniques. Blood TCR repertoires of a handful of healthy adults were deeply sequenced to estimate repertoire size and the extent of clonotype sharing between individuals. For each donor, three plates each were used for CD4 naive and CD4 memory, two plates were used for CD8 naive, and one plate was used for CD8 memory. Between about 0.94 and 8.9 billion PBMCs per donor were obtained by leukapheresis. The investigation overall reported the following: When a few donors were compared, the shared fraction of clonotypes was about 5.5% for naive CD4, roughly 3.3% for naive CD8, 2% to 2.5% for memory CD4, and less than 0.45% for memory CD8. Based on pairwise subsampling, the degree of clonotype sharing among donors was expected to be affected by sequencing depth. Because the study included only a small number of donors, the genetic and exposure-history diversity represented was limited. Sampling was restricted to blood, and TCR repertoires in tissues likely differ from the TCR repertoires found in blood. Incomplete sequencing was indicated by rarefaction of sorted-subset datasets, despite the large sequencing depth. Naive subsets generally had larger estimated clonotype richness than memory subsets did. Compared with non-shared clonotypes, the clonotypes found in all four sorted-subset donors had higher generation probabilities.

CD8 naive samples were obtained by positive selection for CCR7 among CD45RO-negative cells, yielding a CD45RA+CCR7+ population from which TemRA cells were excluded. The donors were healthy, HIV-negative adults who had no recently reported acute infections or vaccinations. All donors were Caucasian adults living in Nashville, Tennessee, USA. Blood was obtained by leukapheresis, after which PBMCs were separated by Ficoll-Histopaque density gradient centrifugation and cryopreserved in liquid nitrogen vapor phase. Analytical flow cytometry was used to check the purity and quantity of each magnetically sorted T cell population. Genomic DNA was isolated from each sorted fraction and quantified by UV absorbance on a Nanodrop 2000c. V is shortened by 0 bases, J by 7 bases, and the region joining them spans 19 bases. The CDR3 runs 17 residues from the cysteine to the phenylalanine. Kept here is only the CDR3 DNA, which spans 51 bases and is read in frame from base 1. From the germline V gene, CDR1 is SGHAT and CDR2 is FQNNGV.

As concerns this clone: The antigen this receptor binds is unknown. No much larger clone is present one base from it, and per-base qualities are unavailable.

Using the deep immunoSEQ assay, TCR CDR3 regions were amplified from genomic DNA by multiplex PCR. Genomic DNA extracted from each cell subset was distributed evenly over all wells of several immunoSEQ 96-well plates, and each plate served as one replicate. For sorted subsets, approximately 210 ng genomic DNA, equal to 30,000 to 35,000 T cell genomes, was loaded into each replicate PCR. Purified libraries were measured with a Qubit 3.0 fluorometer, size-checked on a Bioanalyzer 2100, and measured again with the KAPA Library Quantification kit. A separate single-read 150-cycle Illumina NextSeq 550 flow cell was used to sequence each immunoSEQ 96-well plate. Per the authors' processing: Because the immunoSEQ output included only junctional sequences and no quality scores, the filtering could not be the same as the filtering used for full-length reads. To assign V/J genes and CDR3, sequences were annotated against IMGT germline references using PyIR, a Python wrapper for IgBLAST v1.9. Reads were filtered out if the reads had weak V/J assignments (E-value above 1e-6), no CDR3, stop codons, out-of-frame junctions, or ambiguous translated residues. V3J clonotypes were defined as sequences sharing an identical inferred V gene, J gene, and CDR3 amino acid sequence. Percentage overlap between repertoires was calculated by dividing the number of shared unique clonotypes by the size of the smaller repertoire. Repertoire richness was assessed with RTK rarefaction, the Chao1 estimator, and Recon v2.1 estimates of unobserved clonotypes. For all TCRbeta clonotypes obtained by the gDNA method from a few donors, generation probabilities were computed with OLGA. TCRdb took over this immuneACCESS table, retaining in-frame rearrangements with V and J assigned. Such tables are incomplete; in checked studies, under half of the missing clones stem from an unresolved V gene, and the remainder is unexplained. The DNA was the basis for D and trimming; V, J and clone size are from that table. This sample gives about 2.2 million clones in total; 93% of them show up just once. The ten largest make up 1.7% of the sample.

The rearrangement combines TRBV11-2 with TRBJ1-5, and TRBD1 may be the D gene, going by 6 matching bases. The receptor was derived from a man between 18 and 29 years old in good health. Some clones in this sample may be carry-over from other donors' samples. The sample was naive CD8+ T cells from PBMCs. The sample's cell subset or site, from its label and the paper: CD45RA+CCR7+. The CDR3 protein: CASSLDGTREGWQPQHF. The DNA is TGTGCCAGCAGCTTAGATGGGACAAGGGAGGGGTGGCAGCCCCAGCATTTT.